These 15 T cell receptor beta chains originate from one sample sequenced in a study of control samples from healthy donors and cancer patients. Sequencing was performed with immunoSEQ multiplex PCR; in TCRdb, only in-frame clones are kept and a portion is missing. The sample includes just under 150,000 clones, approximately 92% seen only once; the top ten take under 4%. Sequencing input: blood. All receptors come from a man aged 25-40 years in good health.

The V gene is TRBV27, the J gene TRBJ1-2; D not resolved. Germline assignment: CDR1 MNHEY and CDR2 SMNVEV (reference sequence). This CDR3 is 13 amino acids long. The V end lost 6 bases, the J end lost 0 bases, and 8 bases lay between the germline ends. CDR3 in amino acids: CASSLRPNYGYTF. In DNA form, the CDR3 reads TGTGCCAGCAGCCTCAGACCTAACTATGGCTACACCTTC.

The rearrangement uses TRBV9 and TRBJ2-2; the D call may be TRBD1 or TRBD2 (5 bases each). Between the trimmed V and J ends, which lost 5 bases and 1 base, there was a span of 15 bases. Germline loops: CDR1 SGDLS, CDR2 YYNGEE. This CDR3 region has 16 residues. In nucleotides, the CDR3 is TGTGCCAGCAGTCAATCCGGGACCCGGAACACCGGGGAGCTGTTTTTT. Protein product: CASSQSGTRNTGELFF. Complete variable domain (other parts from reference TRBV9 and TRBJ2-2): DSGVTQTPKHLITATGQRVTLRCSPRSGDLSVYWYQQSLDQGLQFLIQYYNGEERAKGNILERFSAQQFPDLHSELNLSSLELGDSALYFCASSQSGTRNTGELFFGEGSRLTVL.

The genes are TRBV11-1 and TRBJ1-1; D is ambiguous. In germline, CDR1 is SGHAT, CDR2 FQDESV (reference sequence). This CDR3 comprises 15 residues. Trimming cost V 1 base and J 0 bases, with 9 bases left between them. CDR3 in amino acids: CASSLGRGVNTEAFF. The CDR3 DNA reads TGTGCCAGCAGCTTAGGTCGGGGAGTGAACACTGAAGCTTTCTTT.

The chain combines TRBV29-1 with TRBJ2-5, with D unclear. The CDR3 is made up of 15 amino acids. The germline CDR1 and CDR2 sequences are SQVTM and ANQGSEA. V gave up 1 base and J gave up 5 bases, with 17 bases separating them. CDR3 residues: CSVEVLGRWPETQYF. The CDR3 DNA reads TGCAGCGTTGAAGTATTGGGCAGGTGGCCGGAGACCCAGTACTTC.

This clone was counted only a few times. This chain joins TRBV9 and TRBJ1-3; no definite D call. The CDR3 spans 15 residues. CDR1 is SGDLS, CDR2 YYNGEE, per germline. Trimming stripped 3 bases from V and 0 bases from J, with 10 bases between. The CDR3 sequence: CASSARPSSGNTIYF. The CDR3 coding sequence is TGTGCCAGCAGCGCCCGCCCAAGCTCTGGAAACACCATATATTTT.

DNA of the CDR3: TGTGCCAGCAGTTTAGGGCATCGGGGCGATGGTACCGGGGAGCTGTTTTTT. Translation gives CASSLGHRGDGTGELFF. The chain links TRBV28 to TRBJ2-2; D possibly uses TRBD1 or TRBD2 (5 bases each). CDR1 and CDR2 (germline): MDHEN, SYDVKM. Deletions cut 2 bases from V and 5 bases from J, with 18 bases between. The CDR3 has 17 amino acids.

The rearrangement links TRBV10-3 to TRBJ2-1; 8 bases are shared with TRBD1. This CDR3 has 14 residues. The germline CDR1 and CDR2 sequences are ENHRY and SYGVKD. The J segment lost 6 bases and the V segment lost 6 bases, leaving 7 bases of the junction unmatched. The CDR3 protein is CAISRTGQGNEQFF. For the CDR3, the DNA is TGTGCCATCAGCAGGACAGGGCAGGGCAATGAGCAGTTCTTC.

The V call is TRBV19, the J call TRBJ1-2, with D tentatively TRBD1 (6 bases). Germline CDR1 reads LNHDA; CDR2 reads SQIVND (reference sequence). CDR3 length equals 14 residues. Trimming cost V 7 bases and J 5 bases, with 17 bases left between them. The CDR3 bases are TGTGCCAGTATAATTACAGGGACTTCATATGGCTACACCTTC. Encoded protein: CASIITGTSYGYTF.

The genes are TRBV6-6 and TRBJ2-7; 11 positions match TRBD2. Germline V gene data show CDR1 as MNHNY and CDR2 as SVGAGI (reference sequence). The CDR3 sequence is 15 residues long. With V trimmed by 6 bases and J by 1 base, 5 bases remained unmatched. CDR3 DNA sequence: TGTGCCAGCAGAGCCGGGACTAGCGGTTCCTACGAGCAGTACTTC. It yields the protein CASRAGTSGSYEQYF.

The chain carries TRBV15 and TRBJ1-1; no reliable D call. V was clipped by 3 bases and J by 0 bases, with 5 bases between them. CDR1 and CDR2 (germline): LNHNV, YYDKDF (reference sequence). The CDR3 is 13 residues long. CDR3 sequence: CATSSDMNTEAFF. CDR3 coding DNA: TGTGCCACCAGCAGTGACATGAACACTGAAGCTTTCTTT. Variable domain in full (rest from reference TRBV15 and TRBJ1-1): DAMVIQNPRYQVTQFGKPVTLSCSQTLNHNVMYWYQQKSSQAPKLLFHYYDKDFNNEADTPDNFQSRRPNTSFCFLDIRSPGLGDTAMYLCATSSDMNTEAFFGQGTRLTVV.

Notes on this clone: Other DNA sequences in the same sample also yield this CDR3. The rearrangement links TRBV6-5 to TRBJ2-1; 9 positions agree with TRBD2. The CDR3 has 14 amino acids. Germline CDR1 and CDR2: MNHEY and SVGAGI. With V trimmed by 5 bases and J by 10 bases, 9 bases remained unmatched. The CDR3 nucleotides are TGTGCCAGCAGTCTTAGCGGGGGCAAAGGGGAGCAGTTCTTC. Translation gives CASSLSGGKGEQFF.

This sequence joins TRBV5-1 and TRBJ1-2; D perhaps matches TRBD1 (5 bases). The germline V gene encodes CDR1 SGHRS and CDR2 YFSETQ. Between the trimmed V and J ends, which lost 5 bases and 4 bases, there was a span of 15 bases. The CDR3 is 14 amino acids. The CDR3 DNA sequence: TGCGCCAGCAGGGACACCCCTGGGGCCTATGGCTACACCTTC. It yields the protein CASRDTPGAYGYTF.

V gene TRBV4-1 combines with J gene TRBJ2-3; 7 bases map to TRBD2. This CDR3 has 15 residues. Trimming cost V 4 bases and J 2 bases; bases outside gene matches: 6. Germline V gene data show CDR1 as MGHRA and CDR2 as YSYEKL. The CDR3 is CASSLGGNPTDTQYF. CDR3 nucleotide sequence: TGCGCCAGCAGCCTCGGGGGGAATCCCACAGATACGCAGTATTTT.

J is TRBJ2-7 and V is TRBV28; possibly TRBD2 for D (5 bases). From germline, CDR1 is MDHEN and CDR2 SYDVKM. This CDR3 has 16 residues. The ends were cut back, 3 bases at V and 7 bases at J, with 22 bases in the middle. The CDR3 bases are TGTGCCAGCAGTTTTCGTAGGCTACACGGCTCGGGGGAGCAGTACTTC. It codes for CASSFRRLHGSGEQYF.

The gene calls are TRBV6-6 and TRBJ1-3, with unresolved D. CDR3 length equals 14 residues. Per the germline V gene, CDR1 is MNHNY and CDR2 is SVGAGI (reference sequence). Between the trimmed V and J ends, which lost 5 bases and 0 bases, there was a span of 8 bases. DNA of the CDR3: TGTGCCAGCAGTGATGGCATCTCTGGAAACACCATATATTTT. Its translation is CASSDGISGNTIYF.